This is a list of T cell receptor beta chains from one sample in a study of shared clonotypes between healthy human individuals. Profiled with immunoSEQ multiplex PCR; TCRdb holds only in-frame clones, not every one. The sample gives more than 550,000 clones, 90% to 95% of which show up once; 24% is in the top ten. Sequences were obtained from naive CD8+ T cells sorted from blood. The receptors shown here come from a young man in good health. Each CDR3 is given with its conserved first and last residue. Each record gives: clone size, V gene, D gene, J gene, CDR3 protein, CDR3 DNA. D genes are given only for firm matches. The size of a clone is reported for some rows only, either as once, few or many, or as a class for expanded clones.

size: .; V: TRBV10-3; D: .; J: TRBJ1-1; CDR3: CAISESGRVSRGTEAFF; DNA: TGTGCCATCAGTGAGTCAGGTAGGGTTTCTAGGGGCACTGAAGCTTTCTTT
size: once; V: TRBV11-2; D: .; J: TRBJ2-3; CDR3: CASSEKSWGTDTQYF; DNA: TGTGCCAGCAGCGAAAAGTCGTGGGGCACGGATACGCAGTATTTT
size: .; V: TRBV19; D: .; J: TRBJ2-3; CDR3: CASSILLEGDTQYF; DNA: TGTGCCAGTAGCATTCTTCTGGAGGGGGATACGCAGTATTTT
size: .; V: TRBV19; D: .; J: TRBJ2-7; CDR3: CASSVSTAYEQYF; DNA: TGTGCCAGTAGTGTCTCCACTGCCTACGAGCAGTACTTC
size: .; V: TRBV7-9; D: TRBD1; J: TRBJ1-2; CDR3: CASSSGQGYGYTF; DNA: TGTGCCAGCAGCTCCGGACAGGGCTATGGCTACACCTTC
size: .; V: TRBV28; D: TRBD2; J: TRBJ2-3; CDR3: CASSPLLAGGWGTDTQYF; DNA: TGTGCCAGCAGTCCCCTACTAGCGGGAGGATGGGGCACAGATACGCAGTATTTT
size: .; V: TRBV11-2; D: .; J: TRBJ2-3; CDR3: CASSLNVVGWGSDTQYF; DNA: TGTGCCAGCAGCTTAAATGTGGTAGGGTGGGGCTCAGATACGCAGTATTTT
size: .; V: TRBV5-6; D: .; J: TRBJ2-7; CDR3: CASTFRRTYEQYF; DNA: TGTGCCAGCACCTTTCGCAGGACCTACGAGCAGTACTTC
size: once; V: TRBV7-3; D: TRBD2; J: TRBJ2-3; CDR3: CASSPGLARTDTQYF; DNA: TGTGCCAGCAGCCCGGGACTAGCGCGCACAGATACGCAGTATTTT
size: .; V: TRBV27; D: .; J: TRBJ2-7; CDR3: CASSIGQGGVPYEQYF; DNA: TGTGCCAGCAGTATCGGACAGGGAGGGGTCCCATACGAGCAGTACTTC
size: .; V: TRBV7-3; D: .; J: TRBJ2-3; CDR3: CASSLTGTRTDTQYF; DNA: TGTGCCAGCAGCTTAACCGGGACCCGCACAGATACGCAGTATTTT
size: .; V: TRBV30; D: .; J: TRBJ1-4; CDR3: CAWSFGGRATNEKLFF; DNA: TGTGCCTGGAGTTTTGGTGGTAGAGCAACTAATGAAAAACTGTTTTTT
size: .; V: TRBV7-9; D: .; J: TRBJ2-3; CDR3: CASSLASGADTQYF; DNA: TGTGCCAGCAGCTTAGCTAGTGGGGCAGATACGCAGTATTTT
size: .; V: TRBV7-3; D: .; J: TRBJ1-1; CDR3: CASSLIRRERNTEAFF; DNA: TGTGCCAGCAGCCTAATAAGACGGGAACGGAACACTGAAGCTTTCTTT
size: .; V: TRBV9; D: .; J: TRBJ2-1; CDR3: CASSGRQDEQFF; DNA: TGTGCCAGCAGCGGCCGTCAGGATGAGCAGTTCTTC
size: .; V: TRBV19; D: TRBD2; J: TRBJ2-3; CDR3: CASCPLAGGSPDTQYF; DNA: TGTGCCAGTTGCCCTCTAGCGGGAGGTAGCCCAGATACGCAGTATTTT
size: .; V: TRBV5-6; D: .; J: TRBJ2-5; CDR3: CASSLVETQYF; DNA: TGTGCCAGCAGCTTGGTGGAGACCCAGTACTTC
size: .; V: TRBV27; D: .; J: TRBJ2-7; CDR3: CASRNAGRQYEQYF; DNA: TGTGCCAGCAGGAATGCAGGGAGGCAGTACGAGCAGTACTTC
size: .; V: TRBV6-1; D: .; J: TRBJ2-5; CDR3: CASSNREQETQYF; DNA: TGTGCCAGCAGCAACCGGGAGCAAGAGACCCAGTACTTC
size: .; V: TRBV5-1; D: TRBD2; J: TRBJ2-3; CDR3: CASSLGTSGRATDTQYF; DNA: TGCGCCAGCAGCCTAGGGACTAGCGGGAGGGCAACAGATACGCAGTATTTT
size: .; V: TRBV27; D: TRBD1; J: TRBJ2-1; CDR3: CASSPGQGVEDNEQFF; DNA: TGTGCCAGCAGTCCGGGACAGGGGGTCGAAGACAATGAGCAGTTCTTC